The 2 T cell receptor beta chains below come from one sample, sequenced in a study of vaccination and CD4 T cells after COVID-19. These TCRs' antigens remain unknown. An Oncomine TCR Beta short-read assay was used to sequence the DNA from cultured CD4+ T cells. Genomic DNA was extracted from cultured CD4+ T cells. TCRdb analysed the PCR reads with MiXCR anew, one entry per CDR3 protein. The sample has fewer than 13,000 distinct CDR3 sequences, just under 30% seen once. The treatment is: roughly ten-day PBMC culture with coronavirus spike peptide pools or control peptides (ViraFEST assay). It was before the COVID-19 pandemic (2011-2018) that the unexposed donor's CD4+ T cells were collected. The material sequenced was CD4+ T cells from blood, cultured in vitro. The receptors originated from a human donor in good health.

The V gene is TRBV5-4, the J gene TRBJ2-5; 7 bases are a match to TRBD2. With V trimmed by 5 bases and J by 4 bases, 11 bases remained unmatched. This CDR3 region has 15 residues. In germline, CDR1 is SGHNT, CDR2 YYREEE (reference sequence). The CDR3 nucleotides read TGTGCCAGCAGGAGAGCGGGGAGGGGTCCAGAGACCCAGTACTTC. Its protein product is CASRRAGRGPETQYF.

Relative to its sample, this clonotype is medium-sized. J is TRBJ1-2 and V is TRBV27; 9 positions match TRBD1. The J segment lost 3 bases and the V segment lost 8 bases, leaving 7 bases of the junction unmatched. This CDR3 has 14 amino acids. The germline V gene encodes CDR1 MNHEY and CDR2 SMNVEV (reference sequence). CDR3 sequence (DNA): TGTGCCAGCCGGGACAGGGTCGGCGACTATGGCTACACCTTC. It specifies CASRDRVGDYGYTF.